This T cell receptor (beta chain) was recovered during a study of OX40 agonist ivuxolimab in advanced cancers. Looking at the study overall: Ivuxolimab, which targeted the costimulatory receptor OX40 (CD134), was an agonistic, fully human IgG2 monoclonal antibody. Intravenous ivuxolimab was administered to patients every 2 weeks at six dose levels: 0.01, 0.1, 0.3, 1.5, 3 and 10 mg/kg. Of the approximately 50 dose-escalation patients, hepatocellular carcinoma was present in about 20, melanoma in roughly 15, renal cell carcinoma in 9 and head and neck cancer in 9. In the dose-escalation cohort, roughly 80% of patients were male, and the mean age was approximately 64 years, with a range of about 23 to 90. Prior anti-PD-1, anti-PD-L1 or anti-CTLA-4 therapy was permitted, and checkpoint inhibitors had been received by roughly two fifths of dose-escalation patients. Partial responses were achieved by three dose-escalation patients, of whom one had hepatocellular carcinoma and two had cutaneous melanoma. The point of sequencing TCRbeta in the periphery was to test whether ivuxolimab changed TCR sequence diversity and drove clonal T-cell expansion. The paper reports the monotherapy dose-escalation portion (N = 52 patients) of the phase I ivuxolimab trial.

Taken from cysteine to phenylalanine, the CDR3 has 14 residues. Kept here is only the CDR3 DNA, which spans 42 bases and is read in frame from base 1. V is cut back by 2 bases and J by 3 bases, with 2 bases in the junction unmatched. The germline V gene gives CDR1 as MGHRA and CDR2 as YSYEKL. To sequence the TCRbeta CDR3 region, genomic DNA was isolated from the sorted cells. The immunoSEQ Assay was used for sequencing of TCRbeta CDR3 regions. The table comes from immuneACCESS by way of TCRdb, which keeps in-frame sequences with V and J called. Part of the clones is missing from these tables; in studies checked, under half for an unresolved V gene and the rest for unknown reasons. This sample gives roughly 76,000 clones in total; approximately 90% of them show up just once. The leading ten clones occupy more than 7.5% of the sample. The trial excluded patients who had a history of autoimmune disease or who were on systemic immunosuppression. Peripheral blood for TCR sequencing was drawn from every dose cohort at baseline, at cycle 4 day 1 and at cycle 7 day 1. The samples were drawn from a first-in-human, open-label, multicenter phase I dose-escalation trial of ivuxolimab. Adults with locally advanced or metastatic melanoma, renal cell carcinoma, hepatocellular carcinoma or head and neck squamous cell carcinoma were enrolled in the trial. CD4+ and CD8+ T cells were sorted separately from peripheral blood before TCR sequencing.

The research as a whole found: Low levels of normalized T-cell clonal expansion were also seen in some nonresponding patients. At doses from 0.1 to 3.0 mg/kg, clonal expansion was seen in both CD4+ and CD8+ blood T cells between baseline and week 6. On average, CD8+ T cells showed more expanded clones than CD4+ T cells after ivuxolimab. In partial responders in the 0.1-3.0 mg/kg groups, normalized peripheral clonal expansion was found to be among the lowest, especially among CD8+ T cells. Which antigens the clonally expanded peripheral T cells were specific for was not determined.

On this clone: Its antigen specificity is not known. No base quality values were provided; no much bigger clone lies one nucleotide off.

This TCR was sampled from an adult with an advanced solid tumor such as melanoma, head and neck, liver or kidney cancer. Sequencing used CD4+ or CD8+ T cells sorted from blood, obtained in a trial of the OX40 agonist ivuxolimab. The chain links TRBV4-1 with TRBJ2-3; TRBD2 lines up with 7 middle nucleotides. Here is the DNA: TGCGCCAGCAGCCAATTCGGGGGGACAGATACGCAGTATTTT. Protein translation: CASSQFGGTDTQYF.